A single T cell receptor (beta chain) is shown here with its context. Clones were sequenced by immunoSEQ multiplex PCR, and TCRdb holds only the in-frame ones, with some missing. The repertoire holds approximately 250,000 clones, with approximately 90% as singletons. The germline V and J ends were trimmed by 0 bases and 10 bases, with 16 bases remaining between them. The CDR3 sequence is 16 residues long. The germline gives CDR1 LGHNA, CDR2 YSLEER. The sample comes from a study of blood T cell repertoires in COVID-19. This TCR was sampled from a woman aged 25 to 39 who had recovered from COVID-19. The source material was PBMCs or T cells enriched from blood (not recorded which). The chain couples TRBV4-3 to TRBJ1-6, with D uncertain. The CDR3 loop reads CASSQDPYSRESPLHF. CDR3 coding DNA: TGCGCCAGCAGCCAAGATCCCTACAGCAGAGAGTCACCCCTCCACTTT.